This record looks at one T cell receptor (beta chain) sequence and its context. Clones were read by immunoSEQ multiplex PCR, and TCRdb kept only the in-frame ones, dropping some. Here the sample spans roughly 28,000 clones, about 78% being singletons. The data belong to a study of neoadjuvant nivolumab and ipilimumab in lung cancer. Losses at the gene ends were 4 bases for V and 6 bases for J; bases not matched to a gene: 2. CDR1 and CDR2 from the germline V gene are SGHNT and YYREEE (reference sequence). This CDR3 is built from 13 residues. The receptor was derived from an adult with non-small cell lung cancer. Sequenced material: tumor tissue, taken after neoadjuvant nivolumab, alone or with ipilimumab, at or shortly before surgery. The chain has TRBV5-4 and TRBJ1-1; 11 bases line up with TRBD1. The CDR3 DNA reads TGTGCCAGCAGCCCGGACAGGGGGCCTGAAGCTTTCTTT. This sequence encodes CASSPDRGPEAFF.